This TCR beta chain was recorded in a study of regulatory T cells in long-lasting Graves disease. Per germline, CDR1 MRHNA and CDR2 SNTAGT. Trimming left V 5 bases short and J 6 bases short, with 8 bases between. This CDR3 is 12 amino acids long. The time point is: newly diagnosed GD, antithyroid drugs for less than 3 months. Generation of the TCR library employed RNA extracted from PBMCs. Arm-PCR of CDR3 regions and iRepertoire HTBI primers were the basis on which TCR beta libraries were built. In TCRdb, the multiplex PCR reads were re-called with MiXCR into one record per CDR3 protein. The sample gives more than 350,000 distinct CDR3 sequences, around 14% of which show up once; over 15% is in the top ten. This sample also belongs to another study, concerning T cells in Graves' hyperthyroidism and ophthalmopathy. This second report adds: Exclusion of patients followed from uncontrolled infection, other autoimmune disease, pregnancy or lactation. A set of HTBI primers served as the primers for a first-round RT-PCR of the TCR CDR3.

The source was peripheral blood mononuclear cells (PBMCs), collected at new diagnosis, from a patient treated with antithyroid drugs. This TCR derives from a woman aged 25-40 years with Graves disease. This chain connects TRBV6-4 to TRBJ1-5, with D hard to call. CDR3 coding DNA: TGTGCCAGCAGTCAGCACCGTCAGCCCCAGCATTTT. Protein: CASSQHRQPQHF.